The rows below give T cell receptor beta chains drawn from one sample of a study of T-cell memory formation after mild COVID-19. MiXCR was run by TCRdb on the 5' RACE reads, yielding one entry per CDR3 protein. The sample carries 550,000 to 700,000 distinct CDR3 sequences, more than 15% recorded once. Input material: PBMCs or a T cell subset sorted from them (not recorded which). These receptor sequences come from an adult woman who had mild COVID-19 (a few samples of this study predate the infection). Cell type and time point are not known. Both conserved end residues are part of each CDR3. Fields, in order: D gene, clone size, J gene, V gene, CDR3 protein, CDR3 DNA. D genes are given only for firm matches. For some rows the clone size is stated as once, few or many, or as a class when expanded; others skip it.

TRBD2 | few | TRBJ2-1 | TRBV15 | CATSRELAGGADEQFF | TGTGCCACCAGCAGAGAACTAGCGGGAGGGGCCGATGAGCAGTTCTTC
TRBD2 | few | TRBJ2-7 | TRBV6-5 | CASSYKLAGYEQYF | TGTGCCAGCAGTTATAAACTAGCGGGCTACGAGCAGTACTTC
TRBD1 | - | TRBJ2-7 | TRBV6-6 | CASRSLMGTAERYEQYF | TGTGCCAGCAGGTCCTTAATGGGGACAGCGGAGAGGTACGAGCAGTACTTC
- | - | TRBJ1-1 | TRBV5-1 | CASSSALANTEAFF | TGCGCCAGCAGCTCGGCACTGGCGAACACTGAAGCTTTCTTT
TRBD2 | - | TRBJ2-1 | TRBV5-6 | CASSFRTSGRSHEQFF | TGTGCCAGCAGCTTCCGGACTAGCGGGAGATCCCATGAGCAGTTCTTC
- | - | TRBJ2-5 | TRBV7-2 | CASSLIGVPGRETQYF | TGTGCCAGCAGCTTAATCGGCGTTCCCGGGCGGGAGACCCAGTACTTC
TRBD1 | - | TRBJ2-7 | TRBV20-1 | CSARPPTGASYEQYF | TGCAGTGCTAGACCCCCGACAGGGGCATCCTACGAGCAGTACTTC
TRBD1 | many | TRBJ1-5 | TRBV7-8 | CASSRDRIGNQPQHF | TGTGCCAGCAGCCGGGACAGGATTGGAAATCAGCCCCAGCATTTT
- | few | TRBJ2-3 | TRBV10-3 | CAISETSGDTQYF | TGTGCCATCAGTGAGACTAGTGGAGATACGCAGTATTTT
- | few | TRBJ2-3 | TRBV20-1 | CSAQAGDTQYF | TGCAGTGCCCAGGCCGGGGATACGCAGTATTTT
- | - | TRBJ2-7 | TRBV9 | CASSVSSSPGERGYEQYF | TGTGCCAGCAGCGTAAGTTCTAGTCCCGGGGAACGAGGGTACGAGCAGTACTTC
- | few | TRBJ1-2 | TRBV29-1 | CSVFSPSGYGYTF | TGCAGCGTTTTTAGCCCCAGCGGCTATGGCTACACCTTC
TRBD2 | few | TRBJ2-2 | TRBV5-6 | CASSLDPRLAGTGELFF | TGTGCCAGCAGCTTGGACCCCCGACTAGCGGGAACCGGGGAGCTGTTTTTT